The next 7 T cell receptor beta chains were all read from a single sample in a study of blood T cell repertoires in COVID-19. Measured with immunoSEQ multiplex PCR; TCRdb has only the in-frame clones, and not every one. The sample has about 130,000 clones, approximately 84% seen once. Sequenced: peripheral blood. Receptor source: a man in his sixties with acute or convalescent COVID-19.

V is TRBV9 and J is TRBJ2-5, with D tentatively TRBD2 (7 bases). The CDR3 has 16 amino acids. V was clipped by 4 bases and J by 4 bases, with 20 bases between them. The germline CDR1 and CDR2 sequences are SGDLS and YYNGEE. DNA for the CDR3: TGTGCCAGCAGCCCAGGCGGTCGGGGGGCCGGAGAGACCCAGTACTTC. Amino acids: CASSPGGRGAGETQYF.

V is TRBV11-3 and J is TRBJ1-1, with D uncertain. Per germline, CDR1 SGHNT and CDR2 YENEEA. V shed 4 bases and J shed 4 bases, with 7 bases lying between them. This CDR3 spans 12 amino acids. The DNA of the CDR3 is TGTGCCAGCAGCTCCGCGGGCACTGAAGCTTTCTTT. Translation: CASSSAGTEAFF.

This chain uses TRBV6-4 with TRBJ1-2; TRBD1 aligns across 9 bases. The V gene's germline CDR1 is MRHNA and CDR2 SNTAGT. The CDR3 covers 14 residues. With V trimmed by 6 bases and J by 0 bases, 2 bases remained unmatched. The CDR3 nucleotides are TGTGCCAGCAGCCGGGACAGGGCTAACTATGGCTACACCTTC. Its translation: CASSRDRANYGYTF.

The chain couples TRBV5-1 to TRBJ2-7, with TRBD2 matching 7 bases. The CDR3 is made up of 15 amino acids. The germline V gene encodes CDR1 SGHRS and CDR2 YFSETQ. The ends lost 3 bases at V and 3 bases at J; junction bases unmatched: 9. The CDR3 sequence: CASSSDQGGGYEQYF. CDR3 nucleotide sequence: TGCGCCAGCAGCTCGGATCAGGGCGGGGGCTACGAGCAGTACTTC.

The genes are TRBV18 and TRBJ2-5, with 8 bases matching TRBD1. The CDR3 loop spans 14 amino acids. The germline gives CDR1 KGHSH, CDR2 LQKENI. Germline trimming cut 6 bases from V and 5 bases from J; bases unmatched to any gene: 8. Here the CDR3 reads CASSQTGVVETQYF. In DNA, the CDR3 is TGTGCCAGCTCGCAGACAGGGGTGGTGGAGACCCAGTACTTC.

The genes are TRBV7-8 and TRBJ1-1; maybe TRBD1 (5 bases). Trimming pared 6 bases from V and 3 bases from J, leaving 17 bases between. Germline V gene data show CDR1 as SGHVS and CDR2 as FQNEAQ. The CDR3 contains 15 residues. CDR3 loop: CASSLRGGYDTEAFF. The CDR3 DNA is TGTGCCAGCAGTTTAAGGGGTGGGTATGACACTGAAGCTTTCTTT.

The chain links TRBV7-2 to TRBJ2-5; TRBD2 matches 10 bases. The V and J ends lost 4 bases and 5 bases, in that order; junction bases with no gene match: 13. Germline lookup yields CDR1 SGHTA and CDR2 FQGNSA. The CDR3 spans 17 residues. Here the CDR3 reads CASSSTPAGGPGETQYF. CDR3 coding DNA: TGTGCCAGCAGCTCAACCCCAGCGGGGGGGCCGGGGGAGACCCAGTACTTC.